This T cell receptor beta chain was profiled in a study of blood T cell repertoires in COVID-19. Study information: Collection of acute and convalescent COVID-19 samples took place in the United States, Italy and Spain.

Repertoires were generated with immunoSEQ multiplex PCR, while TCRdb's copy carries only in-frame clones and drops some. The sample lists tens of thousands of clones; less than 90% were seen once. V lost 1 base and J lost 1; bases outside the gene matches: 14. The CDR3 contains 19 residues. Germline assignment: CDR1 KGHSH and CDR2 LQKENI. The genes are TRBV18 and TRBJ1-1, with 8 bases matching TRBD1. Sequences were obtained from peripheral blood. The sequence came from a man of 80 years or more with acute or convalescent COVID-19. CDR3 region: CASSPLSRGTGWANTEAFF. In DNA, the CDR3 is TGTGCCAGCTCACCACTCTCTCGAGGGACAGGCTGGGCGAACACTGAAGCTTTCTTT.